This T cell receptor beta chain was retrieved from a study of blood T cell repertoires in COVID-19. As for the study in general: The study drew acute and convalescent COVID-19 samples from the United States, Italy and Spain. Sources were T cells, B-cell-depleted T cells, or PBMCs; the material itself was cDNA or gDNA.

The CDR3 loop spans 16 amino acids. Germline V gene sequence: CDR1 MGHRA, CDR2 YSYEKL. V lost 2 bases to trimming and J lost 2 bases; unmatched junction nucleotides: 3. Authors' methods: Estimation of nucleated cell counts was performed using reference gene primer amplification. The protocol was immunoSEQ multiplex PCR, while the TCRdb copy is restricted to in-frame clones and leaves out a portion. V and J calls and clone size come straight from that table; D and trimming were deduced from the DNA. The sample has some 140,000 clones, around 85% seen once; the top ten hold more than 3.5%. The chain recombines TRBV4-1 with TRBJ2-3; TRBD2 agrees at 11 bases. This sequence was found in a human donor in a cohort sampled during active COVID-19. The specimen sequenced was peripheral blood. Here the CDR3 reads CASSQRLAGITDTQYF. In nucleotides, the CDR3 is TGCGCCAGCAGCCAACGACTAGCGGGGATCACAGATACGCAGTATTTT.